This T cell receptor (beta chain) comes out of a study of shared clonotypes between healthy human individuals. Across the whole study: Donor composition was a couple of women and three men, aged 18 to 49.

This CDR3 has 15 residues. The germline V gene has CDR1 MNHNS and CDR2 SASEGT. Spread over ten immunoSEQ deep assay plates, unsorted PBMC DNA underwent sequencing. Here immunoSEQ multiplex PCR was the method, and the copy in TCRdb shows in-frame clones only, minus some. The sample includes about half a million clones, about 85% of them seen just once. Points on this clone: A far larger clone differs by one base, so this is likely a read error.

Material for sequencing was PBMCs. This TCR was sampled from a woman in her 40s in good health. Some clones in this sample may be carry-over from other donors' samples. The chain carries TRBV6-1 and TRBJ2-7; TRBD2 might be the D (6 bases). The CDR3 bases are TGTACCAGCAGTCCCCGACTAGATCCGCCCTACGAGCAGTACTTC. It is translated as CTSSPRLDPPYEQYF.